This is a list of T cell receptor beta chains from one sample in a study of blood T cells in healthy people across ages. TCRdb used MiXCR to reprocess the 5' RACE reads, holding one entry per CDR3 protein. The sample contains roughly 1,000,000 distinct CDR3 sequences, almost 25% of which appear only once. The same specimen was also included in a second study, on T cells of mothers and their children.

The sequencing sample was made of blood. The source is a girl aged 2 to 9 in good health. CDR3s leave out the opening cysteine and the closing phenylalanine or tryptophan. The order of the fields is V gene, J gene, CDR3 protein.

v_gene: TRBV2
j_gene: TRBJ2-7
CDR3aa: ASTLTGSLQY

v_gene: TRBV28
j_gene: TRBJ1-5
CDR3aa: ASSLAGAHQPQH

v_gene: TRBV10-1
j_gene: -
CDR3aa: ASSESLAAAYEQY

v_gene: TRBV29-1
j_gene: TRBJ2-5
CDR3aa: SVHGQETQY

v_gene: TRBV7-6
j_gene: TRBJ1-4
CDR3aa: ASSSSLNEKLF

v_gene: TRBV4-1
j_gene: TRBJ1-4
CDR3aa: ASSQAGQEKLF

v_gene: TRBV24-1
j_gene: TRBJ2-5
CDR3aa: ATSDFDGQETQY

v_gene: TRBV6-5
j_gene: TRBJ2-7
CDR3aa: ASRLTSNQHEQY

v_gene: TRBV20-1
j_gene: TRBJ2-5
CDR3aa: SARVSGSRETQY

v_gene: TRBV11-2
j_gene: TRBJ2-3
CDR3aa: ASSLIHIGRGRSDTQY

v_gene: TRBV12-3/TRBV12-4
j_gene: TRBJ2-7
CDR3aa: ASTWRQGAYEQY

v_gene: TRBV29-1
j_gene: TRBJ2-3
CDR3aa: SVEGRVADTQY

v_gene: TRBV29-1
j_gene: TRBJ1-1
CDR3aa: SLRQDRSEAF

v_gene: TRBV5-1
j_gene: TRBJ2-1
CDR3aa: ASSLVRGGDEQF

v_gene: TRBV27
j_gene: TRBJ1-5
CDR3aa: ASSLSAGADQPQH

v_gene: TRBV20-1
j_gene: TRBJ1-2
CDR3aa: SASPMTELYGYT

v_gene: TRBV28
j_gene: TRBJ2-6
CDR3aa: ASSLMRQSFGANVLT

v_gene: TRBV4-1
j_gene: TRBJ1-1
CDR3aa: ASSQGEGAEAF

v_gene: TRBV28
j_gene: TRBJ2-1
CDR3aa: ASSYQSSYNEQF

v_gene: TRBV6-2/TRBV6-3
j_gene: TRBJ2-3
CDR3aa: ASSYGRIRDPQY

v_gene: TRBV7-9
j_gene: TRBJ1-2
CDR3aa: ASSSELGDYGYT

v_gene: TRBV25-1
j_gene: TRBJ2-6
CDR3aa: ASSGRTGGVGTNVLT

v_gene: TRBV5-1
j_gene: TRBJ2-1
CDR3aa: ASSLSDYYNEQF

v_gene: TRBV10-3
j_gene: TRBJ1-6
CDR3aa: AISEDRGYNSPLH

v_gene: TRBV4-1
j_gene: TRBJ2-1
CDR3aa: ASSLRSQPGPKDEQF

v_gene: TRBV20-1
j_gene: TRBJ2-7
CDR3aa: SAPYRGRVGSIYEQY

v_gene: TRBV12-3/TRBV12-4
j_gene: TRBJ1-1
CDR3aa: ASSLGPAF

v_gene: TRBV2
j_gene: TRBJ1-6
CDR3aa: ASNPDREDSPLH

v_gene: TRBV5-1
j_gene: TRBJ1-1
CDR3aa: ASRPLSTGVNTEAF

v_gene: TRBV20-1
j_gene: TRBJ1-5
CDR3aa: SARPGLSNQPQH

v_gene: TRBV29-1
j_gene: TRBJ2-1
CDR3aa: SVLGYGSSYDEQF

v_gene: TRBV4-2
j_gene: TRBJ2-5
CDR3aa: ASSQLELGETQY

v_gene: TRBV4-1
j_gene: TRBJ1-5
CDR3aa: ASSPVWGGAHSNQPQH

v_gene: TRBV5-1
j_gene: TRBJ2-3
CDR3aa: ASSLLTSLTQY

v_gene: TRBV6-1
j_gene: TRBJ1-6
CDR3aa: ASSEGGFNSPLH

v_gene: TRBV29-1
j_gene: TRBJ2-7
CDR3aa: SVEDQRAGNSYEQY

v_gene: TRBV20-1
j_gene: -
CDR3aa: SGRLSETQY

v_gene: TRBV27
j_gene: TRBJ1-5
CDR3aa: ASSLRGPWEPQH

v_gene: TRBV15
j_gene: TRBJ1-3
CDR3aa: ATSRDRNSGNTIY

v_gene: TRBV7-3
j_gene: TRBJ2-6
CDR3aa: ASSTDSGGANVLT

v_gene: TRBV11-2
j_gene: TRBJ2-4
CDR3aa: ASSLVGWGVGNIQY

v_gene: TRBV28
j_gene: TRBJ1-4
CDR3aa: ASIKVPRTREKLF

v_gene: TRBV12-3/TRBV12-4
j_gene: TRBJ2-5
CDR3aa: ASSLGGLSQETQY

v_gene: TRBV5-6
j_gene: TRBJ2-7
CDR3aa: ASRGIARSSYEQY

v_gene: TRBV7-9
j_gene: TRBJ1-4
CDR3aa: ASSPNLDRFATNEKLF

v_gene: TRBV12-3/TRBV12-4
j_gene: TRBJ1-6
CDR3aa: ASSGWFSPLH

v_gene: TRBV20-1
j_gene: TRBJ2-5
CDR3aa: SGLGLQETQY

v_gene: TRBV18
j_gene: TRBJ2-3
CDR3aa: ASSPTGAQY

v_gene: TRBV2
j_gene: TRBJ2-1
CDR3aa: ASSGAGLVNEQF

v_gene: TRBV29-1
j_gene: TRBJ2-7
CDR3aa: SVLMGQGAYEQY

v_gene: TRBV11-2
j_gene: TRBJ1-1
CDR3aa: ASSLERGGWTEAF

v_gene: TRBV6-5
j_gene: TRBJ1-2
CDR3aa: ASTDGGGYT

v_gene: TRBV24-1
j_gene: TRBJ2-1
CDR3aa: ATSASSGEQF